A single sample gave rise to the 28 T cell receptor beta chains below, sequenced in a study of blood T cell repertoires in COVID-19. Only in-frame clones appear in the TCRdb table, and some are missing; sequencing was by immunoSEQ multiplex PCR. The sample records 150,000 or so clones, 70% to 85% being singletons. Sequenced: peripheral blood. The receptors were sampled from a woman aged 80 or over with acute or convalescent COVID-19.

V is TRBV18 and J is TRBJ1-3; weak D call: TRBD1 (5 bases). This CDR3 spans 16 amino acids. V was cut by 3 bases and J by 0 bases, with 12 bases left in between. Germline loops: CDR1 KGHSH, CDR2 LQKENI. DNA of the CDR3: TGTGCCAGCTCACCTGGGACTTCCCACTCTGGAAACACCATATATTTT. Its protein is CASSPGTSHSGNTIYF. The full variable domain, in which reference TRBV18 and TRBJ1-3 provide the parts outside the CDR3, is NAGVMQNPRHLVRRRGQEARLRCSPMKGHSHVYWYRQLPEEGLKFMVYLQKENIIDESGMPKERFSAEFPKEGPSILRIQQVVRGDSAAYFCASSPGTSHSGNTIYFGEGSWLTVV.

The chain joins TRBV29-1 to TRBJ2-1; 10 positions agree with TRBD2. This CDR3 has 15 amino acids. V was clipped by 6 bases and J by 7 bases; unmatched bases: 12. The germline gives CDR1 SQVTM, CDR2 ANQGSEA. CDR3 bases: TGCAGCGTAGCACGTCTCAGCGGGGGGGATAATGAGCAGTTCTTC. This encodes CSVARLSGGDNEQFF.

The chain uses TRBV21-1 and TRBJ2-2; the DNA was not used to check the table's D call, TRBD2. TRBV21-1 is deemed a pseudogene. The CDR3 is made up of 15 amino acids. This chain's CDR3 is CASSFQSRGRGELFF. The CDR3 bases are TGTGCCAGCAGCTTCCAATCGCGGGGGCGGGGGGAGCTGTTTTTT.

The chain couples TRBV12-3 or TRBV12-4 to TRBJ2-7, with 8 bases fitting TRBD1. V was clipped by 5 bases and J by 7 bases; unmatched bases: 7. The CDR3 has 13 residues. The DNA for the CDR3 is TGTGCCAGCAGTAGGGGGACAGGCGGGGAGCAGTACTTC. Translated: CASSRGTGGEQYF.

The chain recombines TRBV4-2 with TRBJ2-1; 7 bases are shared with TRBD2. CDR1 and CDR2 from the germline V gene are LGHNA and YNFKEQ. The CDR3 has 15 residues. V lost 1 base, J lost 6 bases, and 6 bases stayed unmatched. The CDR3 DNA follows: TGTGCCAGCAGCCAAGGAGGTAGGGAGGGCAATGAGCAGTTCTTC. Translation gives CASSQGGREGNEQFF.

The chain has TRBV6-2 or TRBV6-3 and TRBJ2-5; the D is unclear. Trimming left V 2 bases short and J 5 bases short, with 9 bases between. The CDR3 contains 13 residues. Germline CDR1 is MNHEY and CDR2 is SVGEGT. CDR3 loop: CASSYPGRETQYF. The CDR3 DNA is TGTGCCAGCAGTTACCCGGGTCGGGAGACCCAGTACTTC.

This clone has a single count. The identical CDR3 is also encoded by other nucleotide sequences in the sample. The chain links TRBV10-3 to TRBJ2-5; TRBD2 agrees at 12 bases. CDR1 and CDR2 from the germline V gene are ENHRY and SYGVKD. This CDR3 has 14 amino acids. The junction had 4 bases not matched to a gene; V was cut back by 6 bases and J by 5 bases. The CDR3 spells CAISEGTSGETQYF. In DNA form, the CDR3 reads TGTGCCATCAGCGAAGGGACTAGCGGGGAGACCCAGTACTTC.

The chain joins TRBV5-4 to TRBJ1-2; a weak D match, TRBD1 (5 bases). Deletions cut 0 bases from V and 2 bases from J, with 11 bases between. The CDR3 extends over 15 amino acids. CDR1 is SGHNT, CDR2 YYREEE, per germline (reference sequence). The CDR3 sequence is CASSLGQGSNYGYTF. In nucleotides, the CDR3 is TGTGCCAGCAGCTTGGGGCAGGGATCCAACTATGGCTACACCTTC.

The chain carries TRBV4-2 and TRBJ2-1; TRBD2 matches at 13 bases. The CDR3 is 17 residues long. Germline CDR1 and CDR2: LGHNA and YNFKEQ. J was trimmed by 6 bases and V by 1 base; bases with no gene match: 6. This CDR3 is CASSQAQLAGGLNEQFF. As DNA, the CDR3 is TGTGCCAGCAGCCAAGCCCAACTAGCGGGGGGGCTCAATGAGCAGTTCTTC.

This clone was seen a few times. At one of its ends the junction is not consistent with the germline gene, which may arise from a read error. The chain carries TRBV7-2 and TRBJ1-3, with 9 bases identical to TRBD1. Germline assignment: CDR1 SGHTA and CDR2 FQGNSA. CDR3 length: 16 residues. The DNA for the CDR3 is TGTGCCAGCGGCTTCCGGGGACAGGGCTCTGGAAACACCATATATTTT. This encodes CASGFRGQGSGNTIYF.

CDR3 DNA: TGTGCCAGCAGCCAGACAGATACGCAGTATTTT. Translated, it gives CASSQTDTQYF. The chain has TRBV7-9 and TRBJ2-3; no clear D. CDR3 size: 11 residues. The germline CDR1 and CDR2 sequences are SEHNR and FQNEAQ (reference sequence). V lost 5 bases to trimming and J lost 3 bases, with 3 bases between them. Filled out from reference TRBV7-9 and TRBJ2-3, the complete variable domain reads DTGVSQNPRHKITKRGQNVTFRCDPISEHNRLYWYRQTLGQGPEFLTYFQNEAQLEKSRLLSDRFSAERPKGSFSTLEIQRTEQGDSAMYLCASSQTDTQYFGPGTRLTVL.

This clone is a singleton in its sample. The chain employs TRBV19 and TRBJ1-2; 11 positions agree with TRBD1. From germline, CDR1 is LNHDA and CDR2 SQIVND (reference sequence). V lost 2 bases to trimming and J lost 8 bases; unmatched junction nucleotides: 7. There are 15 residues in the CDR3. The chain's CDR3 is CASSIPRTGGVGYTF. CDR3 DNA sequence: TGTGCCAGTAGTATACCCCGGACAGGGGGCGTGGGCTACACCTTC.

This chain uses TRBV5-1 with TRBJ1-3; no clear D gene. The CDR3 is 14 residues long. CDR1 is SGHRS, CDR2 YFSETQ, per germline. V lost 1 base and J lost 5, with 10 bases in between. DNA for the CDR3: TGCGCCAGCAGCTTGCTCGACAATCGAAACACCATATATTTT. It is translated as CASSLLDNRNTIYF.

This chain joins TRBV6-5 and TRBJ2-7; 7 bases match TRBD1. V lost 6 bases and J lost 6; bases outside the gene matches: 14. This CDR3 contains 15 residues. Per the germline V gene, CDR1 is MNHEY and CDR2 is SVGAGI. The CDR3 loop reads CASSPIRNRGGEQYF. The CDR3 nucleotides are TGTGCCAGCAGCCCCATTCGAAACAGGGGCGGCGAGCAGTACTTC.

The chain links TRBV7-3 to TRBJ2-3, with 8 bases that match TRBD1. J was trimmed by 5 bases and V by 5 bases; bases with no gene match: 12. There are 16 residues in the CDR3. Germline V lookup: CDR1 SGHTA, CDR2 FQGTGA. CDR3 loop: CASSPRTGNPIDTQYF. DNA of the CDR3: TGTGCCAGCAGCCCCCGGACAGGGAACCCAATAGATACGCAGTATTTT.

CDR3 bases: TGTGCCAGCAGCCGGACAGGGGGCATCACCTACAATGAGCAGTTCTTC. Translating it yields CASSRTGGITYNEQFF. This rearrangement joins TRBV7-2 to TRBJ2-1; 11 bases are shared with TRBD1. J gave up 2 bases and V 5 bases, and 5 bases lay outside the gene matches. The CDR3 spans 16 residues. In germline, CDR1 is SGHTA, CDR2 FQGNSA.

A few counts support this clone. The chain has TRBV11-2 and TRBJ1-6; TRBD1 matches 10 bases. V shed 0 bases, J shed 8 bases, and the junction held 4 bases outside the gene matches. CDR3 size: 16 residues. Germline CDR1 and CDR2: SGHAT and FQNNGV. The CDR3 DNA sequence: TGTGCCAGCAGCTTAGACCTGGGACAGGGGTATTCACCCCTCCACTTT. The encoded protein is CASSLDLGQGYSPLHF.

This chain connects TRBV4-1 to TRBJ1-2, with TRBD1 identical over 8 bases. The CDR3 loop spans 16 amino acids. In germline, CDR1 is MGHRA, CDR2 YSYEKL. With 2 bases clipped from V and 3 bases from J, the junction kept 8 bases outside the gene matches. CDR3 sequence reads: CASSQLPGQGDYGYTF. The CDR3 bases are TGCGCCAGCAGCCAACTACCCGGACAGGGAGACTATGGCTACACCTTC.

This clone has a handful of counts. V and J are TRBV12-3 or TRBV12-4 and TRBJ1-4; possible D gene TRBD1, 6 bases. Trimming stripped 1 base from V and 10 bases from J, with 10 bases between. This CDR3 has 13 residues. As DNA, the CDR3 is TGTGCCAGCAGTTTAGAAGGGGGGGGAAAACTGTTTTTT. Protein product: CASSLEGGGKLFF.

The rearrangement uses TRBV5-1 and TRBJ1-2; 8 bases fit TRBD1. The length of the CDR3 is 13 residues. Germline CDR1 reads SGHRS; CDR2 reads YFSETQ. Unmatched junction bases numbered 6, after V lost 6 bases and J lost 5 bases. CDR3 residues: CASTPDRAYGYTF. The CDR3 coding sequence is TGCGCCAGCACGCCGGACAGGGCTTATGGCTACACCTTC.

This rearrangement joins TRBV2 to TRBJ2-2, with D hard to call. The CDR3 is made up of 17 amino acids. Trimming shortened V by 7 bases and J by 2 bases, and 20 bases separated the two germline ends. The V gene's germline CDR1 is SNHLY and CDR2 FYNNEI. The CDR3 DNA reads TGTGCCAGCAAGGAGCGTCCCCTAAACAACAACACCGGGGAGCTGTTTTTT. It specifies CASKERPLNNNTGELFF.

The table lists this clone with a few counts. The gene calls are TRBV19 and TRBJ1-1, with 7 positions matching TRBD1. CDR1 is LNHDA and CDR2 is SQIVND in the germline V gene (reference sequence). V dropped 7 bases and J dropped 2; count of bases not matched to a gene: 7. This CDR3 region has 14 residues. Here the CDR3 DNA reads TGTGCCAGTAATCGACAGGGAACAAACACTGAAGCTTTCTTT. It codes for CASNRQGTNTEAFF.

CDR3 residues: CARGLRQGAEAFF. CDR3 DNA: TGTGCCAGAGGCCTCCGGCAGGGCGCTGAAGCTTTCTTT. The rearrangement joins TRBV2 to TRBJ1-1, with a tentative D call TRBD1 (5 bases). Trimming took 9 bases from V and 6 from J, leaving 17 bases between them. The CDR3 contains 13 residues. Germline CDR1 and CDR2: SNHLY and FYNNEI. Full variable domain (outside the CDR3, taken from reference TRBV2 and TRBJ1-1): EPEVTQTPSHQVTQMGQEVILRCVPISNHLYFYWYRQILGQKVEFLVSFYNNEISEKSEIFDDQFSVERPDGSNFTLKIRSTKLEDSAMYFCARGLRQGAEAFFGQGTRLTVV.

The V call is TRBV7-6, the J call TRBJ2-7; TRBD1 aligns across 9 bases. Germline V CDR1 and CDR2: SGHVS, FNYEAQ. The junction had 12 bases not matched to a gene; V was cut back by 5 bases and J by 4 bases. This CDR3 is 16 amino acids long. The DNA for the CDR3 is TGTGCCAGCAGCCCGCGACAGGGGGTGACGGTATACGAGCAGTACTTC. This encodes CASSPRQGVTVYEQYF. The whole variable domain, filled in from reference TRBV7-6 and TRBJ2-7, reads GAGVSQSPRYKVTKRGQDVALRCDPISGHVSLYWYRQALGQGPEFLTYFNYEAQQDKSGLPNDRFSAERPEGSISTLTIQRTEQRDSAMYRCASSPRQGVTVYEQYFGPGTRLTVT.

V gene TRBV5-4 combines with J gene TRBJ1-1; D unclear. Trimming cost V 0 bases and J 4 bases, with 10 bases left between them. Germline lookup yields CDR1 SGHNT and CDR2 YYREEE (reference sequence). This CDR3 spans 14 amino acids. DNA for the CDR3: TGTGCCAGCAGCTTGGGGGTACGGGTCACTGAAGCTTTCTTT. Residues: CASSLGVRVTEAFF.

The J gene is TRBJ2-2, the V gene TRBV6-5; D gene uncertain. The V end lost 5 bases, the J end lost 2 bases, and 6 bases lay between the germline ends. The CDR3 covers 13 residues. From germline, CDR1 is MNHEY and CDR2 SVGAGI. The CDR3 DNA is TGTGCCAGCAGTATACACAACACCGGGGAGCTGTTTTTT. Amino acid sequence: CASSIHNTGELFF.

This clone was seen only once. The V and J genes are TRBV19 and TRBJ2-1; 15 bases are a match to TRBD2. Germline values: CDR1 LNHDA, CDR2 SQIVND (reference sequence). The ends lost 4 bases at V and 8 bases at J; junction bases unmatched: 9. This CDR3 has 17 residues. The CDR3: CASSRGGTSGGRDEQFF. CDR3 sequence (DNA): TGTGCCAGTAGTAGAGGCGGGACTAGCGGGGGGAGGGATGAGCAGTTCTTC. The entire variable domain, with the rest obtained from reference TRBV19 and TRBJ2-1, is as follows: DGGITQSPKYLFRKEGQNVTLSCEQNLNHDAMYWYRQDPGQGLRLIYYSQIVNDFQKGDIAEGYSVSREKKESFPLTVTSAQKNPTAFYLCASSRGGTSGGRDEQFFGPGTRLTVL.

This chain uses TRBV15 with TRBJ2-3; TRBD2 matches at 8 bases. Germline V gene data show CDR1 as LNHNV and CDR2 as YYDKDF (reference sequence). This CDR3 comprises 15 residues. J gave up 0 bases and V 5 bases, and 4 bases lay outside the gene matches. The CDR3 DNA follows: TGTGCCACCAGCCCCGGGGGGGGGAGCACAGATACGCAGTATTTT. Translating it yields CATSPGGGSTDTQYF.